This T cell receptor beta chain was obtained from a study of CD4 and CD8 cells across lung adenocarcinoma regions. TCRdb processed the PCR reads anew with MiXCR; each CDR3 protein has one entry. The data contain approximately 4,200 distinct CDR3 sequences, 52% of them singletons. Germline values: CDR1 SGHDN, CDR2 FVKESK. The CDR3 consists of 13 residues. The V and J ends lost 1 base and 11 bases respectively, with 14 bases between them. This clonotype is categorized as medium-sized. Samples came from patients with localized non-small cell lung adenocarcinoma. The source is a female donor with lung adenocarcinoma. The CD4 and CD8 labels of this study may be unreliable. Sequencing was performed on CD4+ T cells from the center of a lung tumor. This chain connects TRBV14 to TRBJ2-5; D not certain. The CDR3 loop is CASSQATFGEQYF. The DNA for the CDR3 is TGTGCCAGCAGCCAAGCGACCTTTGGAGAGCAGTACTTC.